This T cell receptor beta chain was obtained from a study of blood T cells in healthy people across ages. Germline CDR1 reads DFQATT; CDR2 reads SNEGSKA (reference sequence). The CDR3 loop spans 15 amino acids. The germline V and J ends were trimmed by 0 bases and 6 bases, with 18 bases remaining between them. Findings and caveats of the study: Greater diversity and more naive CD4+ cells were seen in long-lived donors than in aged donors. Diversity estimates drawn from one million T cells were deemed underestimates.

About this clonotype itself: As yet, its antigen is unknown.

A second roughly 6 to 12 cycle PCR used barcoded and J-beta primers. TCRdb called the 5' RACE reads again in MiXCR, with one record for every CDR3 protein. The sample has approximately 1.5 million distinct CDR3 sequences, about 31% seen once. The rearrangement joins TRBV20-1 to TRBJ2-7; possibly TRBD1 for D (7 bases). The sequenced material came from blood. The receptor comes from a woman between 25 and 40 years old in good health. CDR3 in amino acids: CSAREGVRGVFEQYF. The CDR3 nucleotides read TGCAGTGCTAGAGAAGGTGTCAGGGGGGTGTTCGAGCAGTACTTC.